The 16 T cell receptor beta chains in this list originate from one sample, sequenced in a study of post-analysis software for immune sequencing data. TCR beta libraries were prepared from cDNA with unique molecular identifiers. Each CDR3 protein is one row after TCRdb ran MiXCR on the PCR reads. The sample carries about 260,000 distinct CDR3 sequences, about 40% recorded once. Their antigens remain unidentified. Findings and caveats of the study: When patients were compared with controls, roughly five TRBV segments were more frequent, TRBV5-6, TRBV5-1 and TRBV20-1 among them.

Sequenced input: blood. These TCRs come from a girl aged 10-17 years with multiple sclerosis.

Many counts were recorded for this clonotype. V is TRBV13 and J is TRBJ2-1; D is possibly TRBD1 or TRBD2 (6 bases each). V was pared by 5 bases and J by 7 bases, with 18 bases between. This CDR3 spans 15 amino acids. CDR1 and CDR2 (germline): PRHDT, FYEKMQ (reference sequence). CDR3: CASSGRGATLNEQFF. The DNA of the CDR3 is TGTGCCAGCAGCGGAAGGGGGGCGACACTGAATGAGCAGTTCTTC.

The sample holds many counts of this clonotype. This chain links TRBV20-1 with TRBJ2-5; D is possibly TRBD2 (5 bases). Per the germline V gene, CDR1 is DFQATT and CDR2 is SNEGSKA (reference sequence). The CDR3 sequence is 15 residues long. Trimming shortened V by 0 bases and J by 2 bases, and 13 bases separated the two germline ends. The CDR3 sequence: CSARDNAGPQETQYF. The CDR3 coding sequence is TGCAGTGCTAGAGACAACGCGGGCCCACAAGAGACCCAGTACTTC.

The chain joins TRBV20-1 to TRBJ2-3; no firm D call. CDR3 length: 12 amino acids. Trimming took off 7 bases at V and 1 base at J, with 9 bases between the two ends. Germline V gives CDR1 DFQATT, CDR2 SNEGSKA (reference sequence). This CDR3 is CSVHRGTDTQYF. In DNA, the CDR3 is TGCAGTGTCCACCGGGGCACAGATACGCAGTATTTT.

There are many counts of this clonotype. The chain carries TRBV12-3 or TRBV12-4 and TRBJ2-7; D is ambiguous. Trimming stripped 3 bases from V and 6 bases from J, with 12 bases between. The CDR3 totals 13 residues. The CDR3 sequence is CASSFSEISEQYF. CDR3 sequence (DNA): TGTGCCAGCAGTTTTTCTGAGATCAGCGAGCAGTACTTC.

The V gene is TRBV12-3 or TRBV12-4, the J gene TRBJ2-5; D perhaps matches TRBD2 (5 bases). This CDR3 is built from 13 residues. Deletions cut 6 bases from V and 4 bases from J, with 12 bases between. The CDR3 bases are TGTGCCAGCAGGGTAGGGAGAGCAGAGACCCAGTACTTC. It specifies CASRVGRAETQYF.

The chain employs TRBV7-6 and TRBJ2-1, with TRBD2 identical over 8 bases. Germline CDR1 is SGHVS and CDR2 is FNYEAQ. The CDR3 is made up of 15 amino acids. V was pared by 5 bases and J by 7 bases, with 10 bases of the junction left unmatched. CDR3 sequence (DNA): TGTGCCAGCAGCCAATCGGGGGGGCGGGCAAATGAGCAGTTCTTC. Translated: CASSQSGGRANEQFF. The entire variable domain, with the rest obtained from reference TRBV7-6 and TRBJ2-1, is as follows: GAGVSQSPRYKVTKRGQDVALRCDPISGHVSLYWYRQALGQGPEFLTYFNYEAQQDKSGLPNDRFSAERPEGSISTLTIQRTEQRDSAMYRCASSQSGGRANEQFFGPGTRLTVL.

This clonotype came up many times. This chain uses TRBV7-2 with TRBJ1-2; 8 bases line up with TRBD1. Germline V gene data show CDR1 as SGHTA and CDR2 as FQGNSA. V lost 5 bases to trimming and J lost 4 bases; unmatched junction nucleotides: 3. This CDR3 is 13 amino acids long. CDR3 protein: CASSAGQGYGYTF. CDR3 coding DNA: TGTGCCAGCAGCGCAGGACAGGGCTATGGCTACACCTTC.

The rearrangement uses TRBV7-9 and TRBJ1-4; TRBD1 might be the D (5 bases). Trimming left V 0 bases short and J 4 bases short, with 21 bases between. The CDR3 has 19 amino acids. The germline CDR1 and CDR2 sequences are SEHNR and FQNEAQ (reference sequence). CDR3 sequence (DNA): TGTGCCAGCAGCTTAGCGCTTGGGACCCAGTTTTTTGTTAATGAAAAACTGTTTTTT. It codes for CASSLALGTQFFVNEKLFF.

The chain uses TRBV6-6 and TRBJ2-3; TRBD1 agrees at 7 bases. The germline gives CDR1 MNHNY, CDR2 SVGAGI (reference sequence). The CDR3 is 16 residues long. Trimming removed 4 bases from V and 2 bases from J; junction bases left unmatched: 9. CDR3 amino acids: CASSWGRGQFTDTQYF. CDR3 bases: TGTGCCAGCAGTTGGGGAAGGGGGCAGTTCACAGATACGCAGTATTTT.

This rearrangement joins TRBV7-2 to TRBJ2-3; 7 bases line up with TRBD2. V shed 0 bases, J shed 4 bases, and the junction held 4 bases outside the gene matches. The germline gives CDR1 SGHTA, CDR2 FQGNSA. CDR3 length: 15 residues. The CDR3 nucleotides are TGTGCCAGCAGCTTAGCGGCGGGAGTCGCAGATACGCAGTATTTT. Translation gives CASSLAAGVADTQYF.

The chain combines TRBV27 with TRBJ1-5; TRBD1 aligns across 10 bases. The CDR3 is made up of 16 amino acids. Germline CDR1 and CDR2: MNHEY and SMNVEV (reference sequence). V dropped 1 base and J dropped 5; count of bases not matched to a gene: 5. CDR3 loop: CASSLWGTGDDQPQHF. The CDR3 DNA is TGTGCCAGCAGTTTATGGGGGACAGGGGACGATCAGCCCCAGCATTTT.

Comment on this clonotype: One end of the junction does not line up with germline, which may come from a read error. This sequence joins TRBV29-1 and TRBJ2-1; D gene unclear. Germline loops: CDR1 SQVTM, CDR2 ANQGSEA. The CDR3 runs 12 residues. The CDR3 spells CSVQESYNEQFF. Here the CDR3 DNA reads TGCAGCGTTCAAGAGTCCTACAATGAGCAGTTCTTC.

The rearrangement links TRBV7-2 to TRBJ2-3; TRBD2 matches at 8 bases. Per the germline V gene, CDR1 is SGHTA and CDR2 is FQGNSA. Trimming at V came to 1 base and at J to 7 bases, leaving 16 bases not matched to a gene. The CDR3 is made up of 18 amino acids. CDR3 in DNA: TGTGCCAGCAGCTTAGGAGGGCGCGGGGGGACGCGCGGAAATACGCAGTATTTT. Protein sequence: CASSLGGRGGTRGNTQYF.

The CDR3 here is CASRTGQNVMNTEAFF. The CDR3 DNA reads as TGTGCCAGCAGGACGGGGCAGAATGTAATGAACACTGAAGCTTTCTTT. The J gene is TRBJ1-1, the V gene TRBV21-1; the table's TRBD1 call for D was not verified on the DNA. TRBV21-1 is a pseudogene locus. This CDR3 is built from 16 residues.

As regards this clonotype: A read error is possible here, since a much larger clone lies one base away. The rearrangement joins TRBV2 to TRBJ2-1, with D unresolved. CDR1 is SNHLY, CDR2 FYNNEI, per germline. This CDR3 has 13 residues. CDR3 in DNA: TGTGCCAGCAGTGAGGCACTCTACGATGAGCAGTTCTTC. This codes for CASSEALYDEQFF.

In its sample, this clonotype was seen many times. The J gene is TRBJ2-1, the V gene TRBV10-3; 7 bases agree with TRBD1. The CDR3 is 12 residues long. Per germline, CDR1 ENHRY and CDR2 SYGVKD. Trimming cost V 3 bases and J 15 bases; bases outside gene matches: 8. Written as DNA, the CDR3 is TGTGCCATCAGTGACCTGGGACAGATTCCGTTCTTC. Protein: CAISDLGQIPFF.